Below, 21 T cell receptor beta chains from the same sample are listed, as sequenced in a study of shared T cell receptors in the human thymus. This table comes from immunoSEQ multiplex PCR, and its TCRdb copy is limited to in-frame clones, with some not included. The sample shows 550,000 to 800,000 clones, 75% to 90% of them seen only once. These same records also appear under a second study, on human thymus T cells.

Sequencing used thymocytes. The receptor source for this set is a girl less than two years old with a congenital heart defect.

The chain couples TRBV5-1 to TRBJ2-1; possibly TRBD1 for D (5 bases). Trimming removed 0 bases from V and 7 bases from J, with 17 bases in between. Germline V CDR1 and CDR2: SGHRS, YFSETQ. The CDR3 loop spans 16 amino acids. CDR3 region: CASSLGVGATTNEQFF. DNA of the CDR3: TGCGCCAGCAGCTTGGGGGTAGGGGCCACTACAAATGAGCAGTTCTTC.

The CDR3 reads CASSVESHRPGQVYNEQFF. The CDR3 region has the DNA TGTGCCAGCAGCGTAGAATCCCACAGGCCGGGACAGGTCTACAATGAGCAGTTCTTC. This chain uses TRBV9 with TRBJ2-1; 8 bases are shared with TRBD1. Germline lookup yields CDR1 SGDLS and CDR2 YYNGEE. V lost 0 bases to trimming and J lost 3 bases; unmatched junction nucleotides: 14. CDR3 length: 19 amino acids.

The chain is built from TRBV7-9 and TRBJ1-1; maybe TRBD1 (6 bases). Looked up from germline, CDR1 is SEHNR and CDR2 is FQNEAQ (reference sequence). The CDR3 contains 17 residues. V dropped 1 base and J dropped 0 bases, with 15 bases sitting between them. CDR3 loop: CASSLERHRALNTEAFF. The CDR3 nucleotides read TGTGCCAGCAGCTTAGAAAGACACAGGGCCCTGAACACTGAAGCTTTCTTT.

V and J are TRBV10-3 and TRBJ1-5, with TRBD1 as a possible D gene (5 bases). Trimming stripped 0 bases from V and 5 bases from J, with 5 bases between. This CDR3 is 13 amino acids long. The germline V gene has CDR1 ENHRY and CDR2 SYGVKD. In nucleotides, the CDR3 is TGTGCCATCAGTGAGTCCAGGGATCAGCCCCAGCATTTT. Translating it yields CAISESRDQPQHF.

This clone has more than one count but fewer than ten. V and J are TRBV6-1 and TRBJ1-2, with TRBD1 matching over 7 bases. CDR1 is MNHNS, CDR2 SASEGT, per germline. The CDR3 runs 14 residues. With V trimmed by 6 bases and J by 8 bases, 12 bases remained unmatched. CDR3 in amino acids: CASSRDRQGCGYTF. CDR3 nucleotide sequence: TGTGCCAGCAGCCGCGACAGACAGGGTTGCGGCTACACCTTC.

J is TRBJ1-2 and V is TRBV18; TRBD1 is a possible D gene (5 bases). V was shortened by 3 bases and J by 3 bases, with 11 bases between the two germline ends. Germline V CDR1 and CDR2: KGHSH, LQKENI. The CDR3 loop spans 14 amino acids. CDR3 residues: CASSPTDSYYGYTF. CDR3 sequence (DNA): TGTGCCAGCTCACCCACCGACAGCTACTATGGCTACACCTTC.

The table lists this clone with a few counts. This sequence joins TRBV6-5 and TRBJ2-1; weak D call: TRBD1 (6 bases). CDR1 and CDR2 from the germline V gene are MNHEY and SVGAGI. The CDR3 covers 16 residues. Trimming left V 0 bases short and J 2 bases short, with 11 bases between. The CDR3 coding sequence is TGTGCCAGCAGTTACTCGGCCGAGGGGGCCTACAATGAGCAGTTCTTC. Translating it yields CASSYSAEGAYNEQFF.

This CDR3 is CASSYTTGTEAFF. CDR3 sequence (DNA): TGTGCCAGCAGCTACACTACAGGCACTGAAGCTTTCTTT. V usage is TRBV7-3 and J usage is TRBJ1-1; possibly TRBD1 for D (5 bases). The CDR3 has 13 residues. Germline V CDR1 and CDR2: SGHTA, FQGTGA. V shed 4 bases and J shed 4 bases, with 10 bases lying between them.

A word on this clone: This same CDR3 is encoded by further DNA sequences in the sample. The chain recombines TRBV19 with TRBJ2-7, with 8 positions matching TRBD1. V was clipped by 3 bases and J by 3 bases; unmatched bases: 1. This CDR3 contains 13 residues. Germline loops: CDR1 LNHDA, CDR2 SQIVND (reference sequence). The CDR3 nucleotides are TGTGCCAGTAGTATCGACAGGGGCTACGAGCAGTACTTC. It specifies CASSIDRGYEQYF. Supplemented by reference TRBV19 and TRBJ2-7, the full variable domain reads DGGITQSPKYLFRKEGQNVTLSCEQNLNHDAMYWYRQDPGQGLRLIYYSQIVNDFQKGDIAEGYSVSREKKESFPLTVTSAQKNPTAFYLCASSIDRGYEQYFGPGTRLTVT.

CDR3 coding DNA: TGTGCCAGCAGCACTCGGGACAGGGGGTCTGGAAACACCATATATTTT. This encodes CASSTRDRGSGNTIYF. The rearrangement joins TRBV5-4 to TRBJ1-3, with 11 bases fitting TRBD1. The length of the CDR3 is 16 residues. J lost 1 base, V lost 4 bases, and 4 bases had no gene match. Germline V lookup: CDR1 SGHNT, CDR2 YYREEE (reference sequence).

The V and J genes are TRBV19 and TRBJ1-2; TRBD1 agrees at 10 bases. Looked up from germline, CDR1 is LNHDA and CDR2 is SQIVND (reference sequence). Unmatched junction bases numbered 14, after V lost 5 bases and J lost 5 bases. This CDR3 has 17 residues. The CDR3 sequence: CASSPPGQGSSHYGYTF. The CDR3 DNA reads as TGTGCCAGTAGTCCCCCGGGACAGGGGTCGTCCCATTATGGCTACACCTTC.

This clone appeared once. The V gene is TRBV10-2, the J gene TRBJ2-5, with TRBD2 matching 10 bases. The CDR3 sequence is 16 residues long. V trimming: 6 bases; J trimming: 3 bases; junction bases outside the gene matches: 10. The germline V gene encodes CDR1 WSHSY and CDR2 SAAADI. The CDR3 protein is CASRLWRTSGKETQYF. The CDR3 bases are TGCGCCAGCAGGTTATGGCGGACTAGCGGAAAAGAGACCCAGTACTTC.

The J gene is TRBJ1-3, the V gene TRBV6-6; 7 nucleotides line up with TRBD1. The junction had 5 bases not matched to a gene; V was cut back by 2 bases and J by 1 base. The CDR3 extends over 16 amino acids. CDR1 is MNHNY and CDR2 is SVGAGI in the germline V gene (reference sequence). The CDR3 spells CASSYAARGSGNTIYF. In DNA form, the CDR3 reads TGTGCCAGCAGTTACGCCGCCAGGGGGTCTGGAAACACCATATATTTT.

This rearrangement joins TRBV7-8 to TRBJ2-7; D is perhaps TRBD1 (5 bases). The CDR3 is made up of 16 amino acids. V shed 1 base and J shed 5 bases, with 18 bases lying between them. Germline lookup yields CDR1 SGHVS and CDR2 FQNEAQ. The CDR3 sequence is CASSLDMTQGWNEQYF. The CDR3 DNA sequence: TGTGCCAGCAGCTTAGATATGACTCAGGGTTGGAACGAGCAGTACTTC. Combining the CDR3 with reference TRBV7-8 and TRBJ2-7 gives the whole variable domain GAGVSQSPRYKVAKRGQDVALRCDPISGHVSLFWYQQALGQGPEFLTYFQNEAQLDKSGLPSDRFFAERPEGSVSTLKIQRTQQEDSAVYLCASSLDMTQGWNEQYFGPGTRLTVT.

V and J are TRBV19 and TRBJ1-2; 9 positions match TRBD1. CDR3 length equals 16 residues. V was pared by 4 bases and J by 4 bases, with 10 bases of the junction left unmatched. Germline V gene data show CDR1 as LNHDA and CDR2 as SQIVND (reference sequence). The CDR3 loop reads CASSTLKQGAPYGYTF. In DNA form, the CDR3 reads TGTGCCAGTAGTACCCTGAAACAGGGGGCCCCCTATGGCTACACCTTC. Full variable domain (remainder filled in from reference TRBV19 and TRBJ1-2): DGGITQSPKYLFRKEGQNVTLSCEQNLNHDAMYWYRQDPGQGLRLIYYSQIVNDFQKGDIAEGYSVSREKKESFPLTVTSAQKNPTAFYLCASSTLKQGAPYGYTFGSGTRLTVV.

This clone was observed once. The CDR3, as DNA: TGCGCCAGCAGCCAAGACCATCGGACTGAAGCTTTCTTT. Its protein product is CASSQDHRTEAFF. The chain carries TRBV4-3 and TRBJ1-1; unclear D gene. Trimming removed 0 bases from V and 5 bases from J, with 7 bases in between. This CDR3 has 13 residues. Germline V gene lookup returns CDR1 LGHNA and CDR2 YSLEER.

A few counts support this clone. An end of the junction differs from the germline gene, which may be a read error. At the DNA level, this CDR3 is encoded by other sequences in the same sample as well. The chain employs TRBV27 and TRBJ1-6, with a possible D match to TRBD1 (5 bases). Germline values: CDR1 MNHEY, CDR2 SMNVEV (reference sequence). The CDR3 consists of 15 residues. The CDR3 coding sequence is TGTGCCAGCAGTTTAAGGCCGGGGGTGGATTCCCCCCTCCACTTT. It translates to CASSLRPGVDSPLHF.

V gene TRBV7-2 combines with J gene TRBJ1-1; TRBD1 might be the D (5 bases). Germline assignment: CDR1 SGHTA and CDR2 FQGNSA. The CDR3 runs 14 residues. Trimming shortened V by 5 bases and J by 0 bases, and 10 bases separated the two germline ends. The CDR3 coding sequence is TGTGCCAGCAGCGCCCTGACAGTGAACACTGAAGCTTTCTTT. It encodes CASSALTVNTEAFF.

The rearrangement joins TRBV4-2 to TRBJ2-7, with 7 nucleotides matching TRBD2. Per the germline V gene, CDR1 is LGHNA and CDR2 is YNFKEQ. Trimming at V came to 2 bases and at J to 4 bases, leaving 5 bases not matched to a gene. The CDR3 runs 14 residues. CDR3 residues: CASSQPKAGYEQYF. Here the CDR3 DNA reads TGTGCCAGCAGCCAACCCAAAGCGGGATACGAGCAGTACTTC.

The CDR3 protein is CASMKTGIPYEQYF. CDR3 bases: TGTGCCAGCATGAAGACAGGGATTCCCTACGAGCAGTACTTC. The chain recombines TRBV6-5 with TRBJ2-7, with TRBD1 identical over 7 bases. There are 14 residues in the CDR3. The germline V gene encodes CDR1 MNHEY and CDR2 SVGAGI. The V and J ends lost 7 bases and 2 bases, in that order; junction bases with no gene match: 8.

The CDR3 reads CASSLGGGRFSYNSPLHF. The CDR3 coding sequence is TGTGCCAGCAGCCTGGGCGGGGGTAGATTCTCCTATAATTCACCCCTCCACTTT. V usage is TRBV7-2 and J usage is TRBJ1-6; TRBD1 might be the D (5 bases). Germline values: CDR1 SGHTA, CDR2 FQGNSA. V was pared by 5 bases and J by 0 bases, with 17 bases between. This CDR3 spans 18 amino acids. The full variable domain, its missing parts supplied by reference TRBV7-2 and TRBJ1-6, is GAGVSQSPSNKVTEKGKDVELRCDPISGHTALYWYRQSLGQGLEFLIYFQGNSAPDKSGLPSDRFSAERTGGSVSTLTIQRTQQEDSAVYLCASSLGGGRFSYNSPLHFGNGTRLTVT.